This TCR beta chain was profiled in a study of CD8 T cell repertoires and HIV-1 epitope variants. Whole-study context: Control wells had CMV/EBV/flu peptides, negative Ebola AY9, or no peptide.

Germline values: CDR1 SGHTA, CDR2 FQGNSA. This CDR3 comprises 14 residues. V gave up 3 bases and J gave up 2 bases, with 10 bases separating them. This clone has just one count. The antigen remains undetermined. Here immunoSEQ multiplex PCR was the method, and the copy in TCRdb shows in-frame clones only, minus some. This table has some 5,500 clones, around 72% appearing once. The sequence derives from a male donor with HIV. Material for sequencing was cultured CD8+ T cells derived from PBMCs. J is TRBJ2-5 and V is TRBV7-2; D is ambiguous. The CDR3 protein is CASSFLTPQETQYF. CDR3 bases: TGTGCCAGCAGCTTCCTAACACCTCAAGAGACCCAGTACTTC.